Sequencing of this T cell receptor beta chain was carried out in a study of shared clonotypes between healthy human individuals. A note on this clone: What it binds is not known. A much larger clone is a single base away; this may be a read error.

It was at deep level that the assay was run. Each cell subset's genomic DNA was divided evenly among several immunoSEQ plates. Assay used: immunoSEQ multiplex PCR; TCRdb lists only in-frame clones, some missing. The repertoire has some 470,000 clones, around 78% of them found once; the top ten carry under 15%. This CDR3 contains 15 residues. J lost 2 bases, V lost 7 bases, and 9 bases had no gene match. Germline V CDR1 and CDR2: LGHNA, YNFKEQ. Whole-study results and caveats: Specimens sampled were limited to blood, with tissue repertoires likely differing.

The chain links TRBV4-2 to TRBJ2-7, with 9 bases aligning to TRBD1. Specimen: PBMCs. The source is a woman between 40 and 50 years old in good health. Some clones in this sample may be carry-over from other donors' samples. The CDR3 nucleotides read TGTGCCAGCATCTCGAGGACAGGGGAGACCTACGAGCAGTACTTC. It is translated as CASISRTGETYEQYF.